These T cell receptor beta chains were read from a single sample in a study of control samples from healthy donors and cancer patients. Sequencing was performed with immunoSEQ multiplex PCR; in TCRdb, only in-frame clones are kept and a portion is missing. The sample lists 110,000 or so clones, approximately 87% occurring once. Material for sequencing was blood. All receptors come from a man aged 30 to 39 in good health. The CDR3 runs from the conserved cysteine through the conserved F or W. A D gene is named only where the DNA matches it firmly. The size entry is marked missing in some rows and otherwise reads once, few, many or a size class.

TRBV7-9	-	-	TRBJ2-2	TGTGCCAGCAGATACACCGGGACAAACACCGGGGAGCTGTTTTTT	CASRYTGTNTGELFF
TRBV12-5	-	-	TRBJ1-5	TGTGCTAGTGGTTTGGTACCGGGCCCCCAGCATTTT	CASGLVPGPQHF
TRBV3-1/TRBV3-2	-	-	TRBJ1-2	TGTGCCAGCAGTCAGAGTCAGGGGTTCAGTAAGGATGGCTACACCTTC	CASSQSQGFSKDGYTF
TRBV11-3	-	-	TRBJ1-1	TGTGCCAGCAGCTTAGAGCGAGCCACTGAAGCTTTCTTT	CASSLERATEAFF
TRBV6-1	few	-	TRBJ2-7	TGTGCCAGCAGTTTGGGGGGAATGGGCGAGCAGTACTTC	CASSLGGMGEQYF
TRBV5-1	-	-	TRBJ2-6	TGCGCCAGCAGCTTGGCATTACAGGCCTCTGGGGCCAACGTCCTGACTTTC	CASSLALQASGANVLTF
TRBV3-1/TRBV3-2	-	-	TRBJ2-1	TGTGCCAGCAGCTTGAATTACAATGAGCAGTTCTTC	CASSLNYNEQFF
TRBV7-9	-	-	TRBJ2-7	TGTGCCAGCAGTTACGGGTCCTACGAGCAGTACTTC	CASSYGSYEQYF
TRBV7-2	-	-	TRBJ1-6	TGTGCCAGCAGCTTATCCCTCGGGATGAGTTCACCCCTCCACTTT	CASSLSLGMSSPLHF
TRBV25-1	once	TRBD2	TRBJ2-3	TGTGCCAGTCATCAGACTAGCGGGGGGGGACGCAGCACAGATACGCAGTATTTT	CASHQTSGGGRSTDTQYF
TRBV25-1	-	TRBD1	TRBJ2-3	TGTGCCAGCAGTGTCCCTTCAGGGACAGGGTCCACAGATACGCAGTATTTT	CASSVPSGTGSTDTQYF
TRBV6-5	-	TRBD2	TRBJ2-3	TGTGCCAGCAGTCCTAATGAGCGGGGGGCAGATACGCAGTATTTT	CASSPNERGADTQYF
TRBV7-9	-	-	TRBJ2-7	TGTGCCAGCAGCTCCGGGATCTACGAGCAGTACTTC	CASSSGIYEQYF
TRBV6-5	-	-	TRBJ1-2	TGTGCCAGCAGGGTAGGGGCCGGCTACACCTTC	CASRVGAGYTF
TRBV12-3/TRBV12-4	-	-	TRBJ1-1	TGTGCCAGCAGCTCTACAAGGGCAACTGAAGCTTTCTTT	CASSSTRATEAFF
TRBV30	-	TRBD1	TRBJ1-1	TGTGCCTGGAGTGCAACAGGGGGCCCGGGAGGAGCTTTCTTT	CAWSATGGPGGAFF
TRBV5-1	-	-	TRBJ1-1	TGCGCCAGCAGCTTGGTGTTTACAGGGATAGATGAGGCTTTCTTT	CASSLVFTGIDEAFF
TRBV2	-	-	TRBJ1-1	TGTGCCAGCAGTGCCCCGAGGGGGTTTGAACAAATGGCTTTCTTT	CASSAPRGFEQMAFF
TRBV6-5	-	-	TRBJ2-7	TGTGCCAGCAGTTGGAAGTACGAGCAGTACTTC	CASSWKYEQYF
TRBV28	-	TRBD1	TRBJ1-1	TGTGCCAGCAGTCCTTGGACAGGTCGTGCCGCTGAAGCTTTCTTT	CASSPWTGRAAEAFF
TRBV30	-	-	TRBJ1-3	TGTGCCTGGAGTGTGGGGGCTGGAAACACCATATATTTT	CAWSVGAGNTIYF
TRBV16	once	-	TRBJ1-2	TGTGCCAGCAGCCAATGGGGGGCAGGGCGCAGTAACTATGGCTACACCTTC	CASSQWGAGRSNYGYTF
TRBV7-2	-	-	TRBJ1-2	TGTGCCAGCAGCTTATCAGTGGACTATGGCTACACCTTC	CASSLSVDYGYTF
TRBV13	-	-	TRBJ2-7	TGTGCCAGCAGCACCACCCCAGACAGTTACGAGCAGTACTTC	CASSTTPDSYEQYF
TRBV25-1	-	TRBD1	TRBJ1-4	TGTGCCAGCAGTCCCCGACAGGGAGGGAATGAAAAACTGTTTTTT	CASSPRQGGNEKLFF
TRBV12-3/TRBV12-4	-	-	TRBJ1-5	TGTGCCAGCAACAATAGGGGCAATCAGCCCCAGCATTTT	CASNNRGNQPQHF
TRBV5-1	-	-	TRBJ2-2	TGCGCCAGCAGCTTGGCCTGGACTCAGGACACCGGGGAGCTGTTTTTT	CASSLAWTQDTGELFF
TRBV4-1	medium-sized	-	TRBJ1-2	TGCGCCAGCAGCCAAGATTGGGGGGAGAGCTATGGCTACACCTTC	CASSQDWGESYGYTF
TRBV29-1	-	-	TRBJ1-3	TGCAGCGTGAGAGGACAGTCTGGAAACACCATATATTTT	CSVRGQSGNTIYF
TRBV27	-	-	TRBJ2-1	TGTGCCAGCAGTCCCACCTCGACATTTTGGGAGCAGTTCTTC	CASSPTSTFWEQFF
TRBV4-1	-	-	TRBJ1-2	TGCCCCAGCAGCCATGGGAGGGGGGTACAGGGTGAAGGCTACACCTTC	CPSSHGRGVQGEGYTF
TRBV4-1	few	-	TRBJ1-6	TGCGCCAGCAGCCATCCTGACAGGCTTCATTCACCCCTCCACTTT	CASSHPDRLHSPLHF
TRBV9	-	-	TRBJ1-5	TGTGCCAGCAGCGCCGAACATAGCAATCAGCCCCAGCATTTT	CASSAEHSNQPQHF
TRBV3-1/TRBV3-2	-	-	TRBJ1-1	TGTGCCAGCAGCCAAGGATGGGACACTAAAGCTTTCTTT	CASSQGWDTKAFF
TRBV27	-	-	TRBJ2-2	TGTGCCAGCAGCCGGACGGAGAACACCGGGGAGCTGTTTTTT	CASSRTENTGELFF
TRBV18	-	-	TRBJ2-1	TGTGCCAGCTCACCCAAGGTGGATGAGCAGTTCTTC	CASSPKVDEQFF
TRBV6-1	-	-	TRBJ1-2	TGTGCCAGCAGTGAAGGGGTGGACTATGGCTACACCTTC	CASSEGVDYGYTF
TRBV2	-	-	TRBJ1-4	TGTGCCAGCAGTATTAGCCGGGATGAAAAACTGTTTTTT	CASSISRDEKLFF
TRBV7-2	-	-	TRBJ1-5	TGTGCCAGCAGCTTAATCAGGGGAGATCAGCCCCAGCATTTT	CASSLIRGDQPQHF
TRBV5-5	-	TRBD1	TRBJ2-5	TGTGCCAGCACTCACAGGGGGCAAGAGACCCAGTACTTC	CASTHRGQETQYF
TRBV25-1	-	-	TRBJ1-1	TGTGCCAGCAGGGGACCCCAGAACACTGAAGCTTTCTTT	CASRGPQNTEAFF
TRBV18	-	-	TRBJ1-2	TGTGCCAGCTCACCCAGACAGGAGGGAACAAACTATGGCTACACCTTC	CASSPRQEGTNYGYTF
TRBV11-3	-	-	TRBJ1-2	TGTGCCAGCAGCTTCCGGGCCGGGCTGCGTGGCTACACCTTC	CASSFRAGLRGYTF
TRBV24-1	-	TRBD2	TRBJ2-1	TGTGCCACCAGTTTTCCTAGCGGGGAAAACAATGAGCAGTTCTTC	CATSFPSGENNEQFF
TRBV5-6	-	-	TRBJ1-6	TGTGCCAGCAGTCTACTTATGGATTCACCCCTCCACTTT	CASSLLMDSPLHF
TRBV19	-	-	TRBJ1-2	TGTGCCAGTAGTATCTCCAATTATTTCGGCGGCTACACCTTC	CASSISNYFGGYTF
TRBV18	-	-	TRBJ1-1	TGTGCCAGCTCACCAAGTAAATCTGGTAGTTTGGGCACTGAAGCTTTCTTT	CASSPSKSGSLGTEAFF
TRBV6-5	-	TRBD1	TRBJ1-5	TGTGCCAGCAGTTACCCCGGGACAGGGGTTCAGCCCCAGCATTTT	CASSYPGTGVQPQHF
TRBV27	-	-	TRBJ2-7	TGTGCCAGCAGTTTATCTCAGGACTACAGCTCCTACGAGCAGTACTTC	CASSLSQDYSSYEQYF
TRBV10-1	-	-	TRBJ1-2	TGCGCCAGCAGTGAGGCAGGACTCTATGGCTACACCTTC	CASSEAGLYGYTF
TRBV2	-	TRBD1	TRBJ1-5	TGTGCCAGCACCAGGGGGGTAAGCAATCAGCCCCAGCATTTT	CASTRGVSNQPQHF
TRBV21-1	-	-	TRBJ2-7	TGTGCCAGCAGCAAAGGTCTCGGGACAAGTCTCTTCGAGCAGTACTTC	CASSKGLGTSLFEQYF